This T cell receptor (beta chain) derives from a study of blood T cell repertoires in COVID-19. This clone was detected a few times. Produced via immunoSEQ multiplex PCR; TCRdb's table is partial and in-frame only. The sample shows around 250,000 clones, approximately 86% of them seen only once. This TCR was sampled from a woman between 45 and 65 years old who had recovered from COVID-19. Sequences were obtained from PBMCs or T cells enriched from blood (not recorded which).

The CDR3 region has the DNA TGTGCCAGCACCGGGGGGCTGAGGGAGACCCAGTACTTC. Its protein is CASTGGLRETQYF. The chain has TRBV28 and TRBJ2-5; a weak D match, TRBD2 (7 bases). The CDR3 spans 13 residues. Between the trimmed V and J ends, which lost 7 bases and 5 bases, there was a span of 14 bases. Germline CDR1 is MDHEN and CDR2 is SYDVKM.